This TCR beta chain was documented in a study of blood T cell repertoires in COVID-19. Study processing details: Counts of nucleated cells, estimated from reference gene primer amplification, were obtained. Clones were sequenced by immunoSEQ multiplex PCR, and TCRdb holds only the in-frame ones, with some missing. V, J and clone size are those of that table, while D and trimming were read from the DNA. Of about 200,000 clones in the sample, about 86% were seen once. V dropped 8 bases and J dropped 1 base, with 11 bases sitting between them. Germline V gene data show CDR1 as SNHLY and CDR2 as FYNNEI. The CDR3 spans 13 residues.

This receptor was taken from a man between 60 and 75 years old who had recovered from COVID-19. The chain has TRBV2 and TRBJ1-2; no reliable D call. Sequenced input: peripheral blood. CDR3 protein: CASGGSYNYGYTF. CDR3 DNA: TGTGCCAGCGGTGGGAGCTATAACTATGGCTACACCTTC.